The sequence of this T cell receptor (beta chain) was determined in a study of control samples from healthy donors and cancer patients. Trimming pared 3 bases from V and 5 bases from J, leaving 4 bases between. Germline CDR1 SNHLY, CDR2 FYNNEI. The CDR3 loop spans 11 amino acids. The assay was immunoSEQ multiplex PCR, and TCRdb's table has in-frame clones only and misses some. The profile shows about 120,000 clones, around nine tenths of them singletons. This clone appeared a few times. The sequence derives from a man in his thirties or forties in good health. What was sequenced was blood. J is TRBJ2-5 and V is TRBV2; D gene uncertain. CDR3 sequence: CASSDFETQYF. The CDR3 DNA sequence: TGTGCCAGCAGTGATTTTGAGACCCAGTACTTC.